The present entry profiles one T cell receptor (beta chain) with its context. The V and J ends lost 0 bases and 0 bases respectively, with 13 bases between them. The CDR3 length is 16 residues. The germline CDR1 and CDR2 sequences are SGHRS and YFSETQ. The sample comes from a study of response to subunit inactivated influenza vaccine. TCRdb reanalysed the RT-PCR reads using MiXCR and keeps one entry per CDR3 protein. Of some 480,000 distinct CDR3 sequences in the sample, over 9.5% were seen once. Here the sequenced sample was PBMCs from blood, taken 40 to 50 days after vaccination. The J gene is TRBJ2-7, the V gene TRBV5-1; D is perhaps TRBD1 or TRBD2 (7 bases each). This TCR derives from a man between 50 and 59 years old who received an inactivated influenza vaccine. The CDR3 spells CASSLGQGGFSYEQYF. CDR3 DNA sequence: TGCGCCAGCAGCTTGGGCCAGGGGGGGTTCTCCTACGAGCAGTACTTC.